This T cell receptor beta chain was recorded in a study of blood T cell repertoires in COVID-19. Background on the study: COVID-19 samples, acute and convalescent, were from the United States, Italy and Spain. Sample material is recorded as cDNA or gDNA derived from T cells, B-cell-depleted T cells, or PBMCs.

The authors' processing: For nucleated cells, counts were estimated from reference gene primer amplification. Clones were read by immunoSEQ multiplex PCR, and TCRdb kept only the in-frame ones, dropping some. V and J calls and clone size are as listed in that table; D and trimming were resolved from the DNA. This table has approximately 140,000 clones, approximately 83% appearing once. What was sequenced was peripheral blood. The receptor was isolated from a man between 40 and 49 years old with active or convalescent COVID-19.

CDR3 sequence: CASSQVEVAGGQGGTYNEQFF. The CDR3 DNA reads TGTGCCAGCAGCCAAGTGGAGGTAGCGGGGGGGCAGGGGGGGACCTACAATGAGCAGTTCTTC. The chain couples TRBV3-1 (or the pseudogene TRBV3-2) to TRBJ2-1; TRBD2 agrees at 11 bases. The germline V gene encodes CDR1 LGHDT and CDR2 YNNKEL (reference sequence). Trimming removed 1 base from V and 2 bases from J; junction bases left unmatched: 16. The length of the CDR3 is 21 residues.